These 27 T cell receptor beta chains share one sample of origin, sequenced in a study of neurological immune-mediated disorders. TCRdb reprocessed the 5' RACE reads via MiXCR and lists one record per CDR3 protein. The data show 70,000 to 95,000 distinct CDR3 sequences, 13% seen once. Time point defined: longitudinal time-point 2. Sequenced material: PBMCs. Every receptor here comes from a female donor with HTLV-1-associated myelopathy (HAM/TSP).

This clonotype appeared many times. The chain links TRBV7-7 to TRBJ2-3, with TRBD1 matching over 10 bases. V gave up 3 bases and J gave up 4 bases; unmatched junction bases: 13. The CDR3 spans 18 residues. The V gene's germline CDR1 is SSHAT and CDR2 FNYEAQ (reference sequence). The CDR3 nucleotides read TGTGCCAGCAGCTTCTTCCCCGTGGGGACAGGGGTAGCAGATACGCAGTATTTT. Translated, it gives CASSFFPVGTGVADTQYF.

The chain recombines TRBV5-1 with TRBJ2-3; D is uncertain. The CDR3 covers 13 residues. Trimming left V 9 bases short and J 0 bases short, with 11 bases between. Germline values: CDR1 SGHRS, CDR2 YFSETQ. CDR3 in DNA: TGCGCCACCGCTGACGGTAGCACAGATACGCAGTATTTT. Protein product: CATADGSTDTQYF.

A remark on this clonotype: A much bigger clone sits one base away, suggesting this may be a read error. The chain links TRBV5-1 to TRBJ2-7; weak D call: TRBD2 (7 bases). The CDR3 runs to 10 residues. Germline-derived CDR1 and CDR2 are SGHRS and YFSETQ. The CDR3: CSSSGDTQYF. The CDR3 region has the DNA TGCTCCAGCAGCGGGGACACGCAGTACTTC.

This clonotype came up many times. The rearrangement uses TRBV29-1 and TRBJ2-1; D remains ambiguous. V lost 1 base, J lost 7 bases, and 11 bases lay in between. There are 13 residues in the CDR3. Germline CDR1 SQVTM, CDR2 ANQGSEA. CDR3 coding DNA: TGCAGCGTTGAAGGGGGTCAGGTGAATGAGCAGTTCTTC. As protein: CSVEGGQVNEQFF.

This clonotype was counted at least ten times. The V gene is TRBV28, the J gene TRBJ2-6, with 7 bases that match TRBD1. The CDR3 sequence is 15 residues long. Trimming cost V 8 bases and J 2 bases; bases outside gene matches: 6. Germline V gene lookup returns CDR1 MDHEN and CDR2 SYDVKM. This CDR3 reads CASAETGTGANVLTF. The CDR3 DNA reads TGTGCCAGCGCCGAGACAGGGACTGGGGCCAACGTCCTGACTTTC.

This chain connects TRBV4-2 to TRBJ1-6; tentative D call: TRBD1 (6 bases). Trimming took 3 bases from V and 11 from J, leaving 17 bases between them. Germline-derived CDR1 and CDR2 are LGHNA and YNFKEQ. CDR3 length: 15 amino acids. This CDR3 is CASSQVGGAVTPLHF. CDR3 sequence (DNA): TGTGCCAGCAGCCAGGTGGGGGGCGCGGTGACACCCCTCCACTTT.

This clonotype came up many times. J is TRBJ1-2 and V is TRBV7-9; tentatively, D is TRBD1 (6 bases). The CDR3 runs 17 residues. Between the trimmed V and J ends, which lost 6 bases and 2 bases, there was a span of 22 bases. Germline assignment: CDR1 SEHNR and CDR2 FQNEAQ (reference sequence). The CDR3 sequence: CASSFRPTGGQNYGYTF. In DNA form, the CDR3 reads TGTGCCAGCAGTTTCCGCCCCACCGGAGGACAGAACTATGGCTACACCTTC.

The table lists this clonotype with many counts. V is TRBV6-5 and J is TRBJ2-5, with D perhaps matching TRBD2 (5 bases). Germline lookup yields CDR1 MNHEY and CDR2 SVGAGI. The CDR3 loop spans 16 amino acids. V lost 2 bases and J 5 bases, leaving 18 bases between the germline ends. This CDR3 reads CASSYAPGVGQETQYF. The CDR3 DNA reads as TGTGCCAGCAGTTACGCCCCCGGGGTAGGGCAGGAGACCCAGTACTTC.

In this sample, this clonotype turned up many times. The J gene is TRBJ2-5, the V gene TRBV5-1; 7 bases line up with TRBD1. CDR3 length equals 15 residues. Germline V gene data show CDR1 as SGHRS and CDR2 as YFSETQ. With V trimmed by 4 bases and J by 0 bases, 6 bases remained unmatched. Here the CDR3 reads CASSQRDRDQETQYF. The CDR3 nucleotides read TGCGCCAGCAGCCAGAGGGACAGAGACCAAGAGACCCAGTACTTC.

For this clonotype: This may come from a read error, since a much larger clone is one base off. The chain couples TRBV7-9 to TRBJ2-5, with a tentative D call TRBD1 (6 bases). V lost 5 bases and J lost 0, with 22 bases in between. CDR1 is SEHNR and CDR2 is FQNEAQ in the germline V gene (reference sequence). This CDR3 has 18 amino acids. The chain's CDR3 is CASSIVPWTEGHQETQYF. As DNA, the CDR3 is TGTGCCAGCAGCATCGTTCCCTGGACAGAGGGGCACCAAGAGACCCAGTACTTC.

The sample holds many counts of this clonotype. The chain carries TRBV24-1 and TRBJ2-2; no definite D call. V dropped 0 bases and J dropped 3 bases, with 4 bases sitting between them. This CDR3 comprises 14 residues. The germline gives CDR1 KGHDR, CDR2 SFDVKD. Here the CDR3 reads CATSDLMHTGELFF. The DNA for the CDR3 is TGTGCCACCAGTGATTTGATGCACACCGGGGAGCTGTTTTTT.

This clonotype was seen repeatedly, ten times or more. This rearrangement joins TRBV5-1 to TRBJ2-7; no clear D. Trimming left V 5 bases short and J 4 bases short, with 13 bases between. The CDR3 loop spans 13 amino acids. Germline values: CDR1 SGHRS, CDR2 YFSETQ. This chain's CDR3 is CASRPETIYEQYF. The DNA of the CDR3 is TGCGCCAGCAGACCCGAAACTATATACGAGCAGTACTTC.

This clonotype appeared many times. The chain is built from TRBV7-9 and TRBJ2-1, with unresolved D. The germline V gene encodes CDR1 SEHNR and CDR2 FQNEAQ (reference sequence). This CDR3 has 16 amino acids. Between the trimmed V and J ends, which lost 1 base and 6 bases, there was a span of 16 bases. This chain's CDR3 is CASSLVGSKLTNEQFF. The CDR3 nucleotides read TGTGCCAGCAGCTTAGTAGGCAGCAAACTAACCAATGAGCAGTTCTTC.

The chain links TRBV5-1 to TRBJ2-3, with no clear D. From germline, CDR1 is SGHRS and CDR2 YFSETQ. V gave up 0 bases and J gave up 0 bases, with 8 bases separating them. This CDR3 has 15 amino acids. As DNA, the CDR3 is TGCGCCAGCAGCTTGGCATCTCATAGCACAGATACGCAGTATTTT. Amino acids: CASSLASHSTDTQYF.

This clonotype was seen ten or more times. CDR3 coding DNA: TGCGCCAGCAGCCGCCAAGGAGAGGGTACCTACAATGAGCAGTTCTTC. Translation gives CASSRQGEGTYNEQFF. V is TRBV4-1 and J is TRBJ2-1; D is perhaps TRBD2 (5 bases). V gave up 4 bases and J gave up 2 bases, with 15 bases separating them. This CDR3 contains 16 residues. Germline-derived CDR1 and CDR2 are MGHRA and YSYEKL.

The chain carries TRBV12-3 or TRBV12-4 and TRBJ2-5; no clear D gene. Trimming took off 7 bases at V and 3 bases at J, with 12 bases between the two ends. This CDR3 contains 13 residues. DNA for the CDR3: TGTGCCAGCAAAATGACATCGAAAGAGACCCAGTACTTC. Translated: CASKMTSKETQYF.

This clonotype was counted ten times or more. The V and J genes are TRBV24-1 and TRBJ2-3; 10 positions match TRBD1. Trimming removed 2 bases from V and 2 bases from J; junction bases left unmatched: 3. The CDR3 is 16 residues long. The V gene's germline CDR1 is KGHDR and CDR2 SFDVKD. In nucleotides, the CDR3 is TGTGCCACCAGTGATTGGGGACAGGGGTACACAGATACGCAGTATTTT. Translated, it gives CATSDWGQGYTDTQYF.

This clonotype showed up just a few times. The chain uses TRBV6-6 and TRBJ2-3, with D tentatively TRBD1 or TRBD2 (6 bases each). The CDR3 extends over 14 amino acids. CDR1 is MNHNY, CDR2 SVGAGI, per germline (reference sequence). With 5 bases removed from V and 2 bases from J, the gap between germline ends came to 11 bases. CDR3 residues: CASSKGGDTDTQYF. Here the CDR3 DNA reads TGTGCCAGCAGTAAGGGGGGAGACACAGATACGCAGTATTTT.

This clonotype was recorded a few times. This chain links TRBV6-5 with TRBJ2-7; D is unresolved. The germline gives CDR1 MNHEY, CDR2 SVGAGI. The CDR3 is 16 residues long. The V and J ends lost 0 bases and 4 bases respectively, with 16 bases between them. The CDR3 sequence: CASSYSLGPEIYEQYF. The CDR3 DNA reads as TGTGCCAGCAGTTACTCGCTCGGGCCGGAGATATACGAGCAGTACTTC.

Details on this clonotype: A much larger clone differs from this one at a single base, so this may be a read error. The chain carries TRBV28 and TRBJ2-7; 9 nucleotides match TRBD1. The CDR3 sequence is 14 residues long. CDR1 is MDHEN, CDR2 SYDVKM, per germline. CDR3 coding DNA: TGTGCCAGCTGTTTCTTCGACAGGGGGTACGAGCAGTACTTC. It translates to CASCFFDRGYEQYF.

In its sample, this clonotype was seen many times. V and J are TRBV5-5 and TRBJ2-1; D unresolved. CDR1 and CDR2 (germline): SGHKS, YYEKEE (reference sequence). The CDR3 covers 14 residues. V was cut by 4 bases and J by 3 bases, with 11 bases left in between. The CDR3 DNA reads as TGTGCCAGCAGCCCCAGACAAAGCTACAATGAGCAGTTCTTC. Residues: CASSPRQSYNEQFF.

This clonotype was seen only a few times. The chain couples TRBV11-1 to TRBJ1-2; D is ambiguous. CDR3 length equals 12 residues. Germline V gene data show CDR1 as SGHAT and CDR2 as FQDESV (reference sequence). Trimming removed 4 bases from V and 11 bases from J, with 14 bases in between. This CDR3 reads CASSSRPEGYTF. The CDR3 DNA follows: TGTGCCAGCAGCTCCCGTCCGGAAGGGTACACCTTC.

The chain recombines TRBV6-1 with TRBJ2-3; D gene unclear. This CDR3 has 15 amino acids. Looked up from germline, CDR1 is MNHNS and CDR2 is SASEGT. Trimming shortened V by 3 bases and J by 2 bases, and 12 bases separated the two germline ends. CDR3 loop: CASSDRFKATDTQYF. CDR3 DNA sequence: TGTGCCAGCAGTGACCGATTCAAGGCCACAGATACGCAGTATTTT.

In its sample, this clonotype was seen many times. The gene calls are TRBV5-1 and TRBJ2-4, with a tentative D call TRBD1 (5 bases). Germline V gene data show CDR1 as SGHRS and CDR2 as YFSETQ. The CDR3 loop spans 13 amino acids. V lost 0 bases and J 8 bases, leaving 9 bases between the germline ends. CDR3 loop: CASSLGQGDIQYF. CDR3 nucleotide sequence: TGCGCCAGCAGCTTGGGGCAGGGCGACATTCAGTACTTC.

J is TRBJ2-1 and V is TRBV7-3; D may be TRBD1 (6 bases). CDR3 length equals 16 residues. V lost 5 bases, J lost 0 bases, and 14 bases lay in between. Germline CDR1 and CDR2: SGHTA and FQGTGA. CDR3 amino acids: CASSPLRGSSYNEQFF. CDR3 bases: TGTGCCAGCAGCCCCCTTAGGGGGAGCTCCTACAATGAGCAGTTCTTC.

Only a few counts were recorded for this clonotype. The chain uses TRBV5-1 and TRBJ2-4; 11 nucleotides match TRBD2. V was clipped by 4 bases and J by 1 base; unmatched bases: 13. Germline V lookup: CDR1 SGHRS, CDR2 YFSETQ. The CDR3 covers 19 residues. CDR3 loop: CASSTGTSGHLGAKNIQYF. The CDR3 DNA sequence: TGCGCCAGCAGCACCGGGACTAGCGGTCACCTAGGGGCCAAAAACATTCAGTACTTC. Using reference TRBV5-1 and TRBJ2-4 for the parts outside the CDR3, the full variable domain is KAGVTQTPRYLIKTRGQQVTLSCSPISGHRSVSWYQQTPGQGLQFLFEYFSETQRNKGNFPGRFSGRQFSNSRSEMNVSTLELGDSALYLCASSTGTSGHLGAKNIQYFGAGTRLSVL.

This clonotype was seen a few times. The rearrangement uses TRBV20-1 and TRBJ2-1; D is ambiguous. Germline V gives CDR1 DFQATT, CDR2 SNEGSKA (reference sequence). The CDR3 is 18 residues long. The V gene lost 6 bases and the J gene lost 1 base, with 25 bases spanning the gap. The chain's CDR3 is CSARPSSRPRESYNEQFF. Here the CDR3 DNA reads TGCAGTGCGCGACCGTCCTCCCGACCGAGAGAGTCCTACAATGAGCAGTTCTTC.